This T cell receptor beta chain came from a study of cytomegalovirus exposure and HLA in healthy donors. With 60 Vbeta and 13 Jbeta primers, the PCR was carried out. Profiling relied on immunoSEQ multiplex PCR, and the TCRdb table lists in-frame clones only, not all of them. The sample gives nearly 100,000 clones, approximately 76% of which show up once; over 15% is in the top ten. This CDR3 is built from 13 residues. CDR1 is SGHTA, CDR2 FQGNSA, per germline. Between the trimmed V and J ends, which lost 6 bases and 0 bases, there was a span of 6 bases. This cohort consisted of healthy bone marrow donors.

This clonotype was obtained from a woman aged 60 to 75 in good health and CMV-seropositive. V usage is TRBV7-2 and J usage is TRBJ1-3, with D uncertain. Sequencing was done on a sample of PBMCs. This CDR3 is CASSLNSGNTIYF. The CDR3 bases are TGTGCCAGCAGTCTTAACTCTGGAAACACCATATATTTT.